This T cell receptor beta chain came from a study of beta chain features in type 1 diabetes. Looking at the study overall: Across every sample, around 98 million sorted cells were examined in total. Study results and limitations: The naive, central memory and Treg TCRB repertoires looked more alike in patients than they did in healthy donors.

CDR3 size: 16 residues. Germline assignment: CDR1 SGDLS and CDR2 YYNGEE. Trimming cost V 4 bases and J 4 bases; bases outside gene matches: 10. A few counts support this clone. No antigen is known for it. The isolated RNA, all of it, was reverse transcribed, so expressed TCRB transcripts were what got sequenced. Repertoires were generated with immunoSEQ multiplex PCR, while TCRdb's copy carries only in-frame clones and drops some. The profile covers more than 140,000 clones, with roughly 10% appearing a single time and 0.55% to 0.65% taken by the ten largest. The sequenced material came from central memory CD4+ T cells from blood. This chain joins TRBV9 and TRBJ2-1, with 8 bases fitting TRBD2. This TCR came from a woman in her thirties or forties in good health. DNA for the CDR3: TGTGCCAGCAGCCCCGGGGGCGCTAGCGGGTACAATGAGCAGTTCTTC. Encoded protein: CASSPGGASGYNEQFF.